These 27 T cell receptor beta chains were sequenced from one sample in a study of molecular identifiers for immune sequencing clone quantification (dated by TCRdb to the late 2010s). The method behind the library was PCR. TCRdb shows the sequencer as Illumina HiSeq 4000. Clones were called with MiXCR by TCRdb after fastp trimmed the public reads at Q25, and only in-frame beta chains were retained. Every distinct CDR3 protein forms one entry, paired with its most common genes and DNA. This sample is represented by tens of thousands of distinct CDR3 sequences; roughly 21% of them were singletons. More than 0.95% of the sample is held by the ten biggest clonotypes. The sample consisted of naive CD8+ T cells from blood, with Jurkat cell RNA spiked in. The cell subset or site label, read with the paper, signifies: FACS-sorted CD8+CD4-CCR7+CD45RA+ naive T cells. These receptors were collected from a human donor in good health. Some libraries in this study had Jurkat cell RNA spiked in.

This clonotype was observed at least ten times. V gene TRBV11-3 combines with J gene TRBJ2-1; TRBD2 is a possible D gene (5 bases). This CDR3 contains 14 residues. Per germline, CDR1 SGHNT and CDR2 YENEEA. Trimming pared 3 bases from V and 3 bases from J, leaving 9 bases between. CDR3 in amino acids: CASSFSRDYNEQFF. In DNA form, the CDR3 reads TGTGCCAGCAGCTTTAGCCGGGACTACAATGAGCAGTTCTTC.

This clonotype was counted between two and nine times. A read error may be the cause here, since a much bigger clone is one base away. The chain recombines TRBV5-4 with TRBJ2-2, with D uncertain. The CDR3 runs to 13 residues. The germline V gene encodes CDR1 SGHNT and CDR2 YYREEE (reference sequence). V lost 7 bases, J lost 5 bases, and 12 bases lay in between. Here the CDR3 reads CASGWAGTGELFF. The CDR3 bases are TGTGCCAGCGGCTGGGCTGGAACCGGGGAGCTGTTTTTT.

About this clonotype itself: At one of its ends the junction is not consistent with the germline gene, which may arise from a read error. The chain carries TRBV7-9 and TRBJ1-4; TRBD1 matches at 9 bases. The germline V gene encodes CDR1 SEHNR and CDR2 FQNEAQ (reference sequence). The CDR3 contains 15 residues. CDR3 protein: CASSSYRGHNENLLF. The DNA of the CDR3 is TGTGCCAGCAGCTCCTACAGGGGGCATAATGAAAACCTGCTTTTT.

This clonotype has ten or more counts. The chain combines TRBV20-1 with TRBJ1-1; TRBD1 matches at 7 bases. This CDR3 is built from 13 residues. Per the germline V gene, CDR1 is DFQATT and CDR2 is SNEGSKA (reference sequence). With 5 bases clipped from V and 5 bases from J, the junction kept 8 bases outside the gene matches. In nucleotides, the CDR3 is TGCAGTGCTGACCGACAGGGCTGGACTGAAGCTTTCTTT. This sequence encodes CSADRQGWTEAFF.

This clonotype has a count of ten or more. V gene TRBV5-1 combines with J gene TRBJ1-1; 8 nucleotides match TRBD1. Germline V lookup: CDR1 SGHRS, CDR2 YFSETQ. The CDR3 length is 14 residues. V was clipped by 3 bases and J by 0 bases; unmatched bases: 1. The CDR3, as DNA: TGCGCCAGCAGCTCGACAGGGGTGAACACTGAAGCTTTCTTT. Protein: CASSSTGVNTEAFF.

This clonotype has at least ten counts. J is TRBJ2-1 and V is TRBV29-1; D is perhaps TRBD2 (5 bases). The germline CDR1 and CDR2 sequences are SQVTM and ANQGSEA. The CDR3 covers 13 residues. The ends were cut back, 3 bases at V and 4 bases at J, with 10 bases in the middle. CDR3 sequence reads: CSVERVDYNEQFF. CDR3 in DNA: TGCAGCGTTGAGCGGGTTGATTACAATGAGCAGTTCTTC.

In this sample, this clonotype turned up many times. The V and J genes are TRBV11-1 and TRBJ2-7; 11 nucleotides line up with TRBD2. The V gene's germline CDR1 is SGHAT and CDR2 FQDESV (reference sequence). J lost 3 bases, V lost 6 bases, and 4 bases had no gene match. The CDR3 totals 14 residues. The CDR3 here is CASSSTSGIYEQYF. CDR3 in DNA: TGTGCCAGCAGTTCGACTAGCGGGATCTACGAGCAGTACTTC.

This clonotype was seen at least ten times. The genes are TRBV19 and TRBJ1-4; D is possibly TRBD1 (5 bases). The length of the CDR3 is 14 residues. Germline assignment: CDR1 LNHDA and CDR2 SQIVND (reference sequence). DNA of the CDR3: TGTGTCTCCCACGGTTGGGGACTTAATGAAAAACTGTTTTTT. Its translation: CVSHGWGLNEKLFF.

This clonotype was observed at least ten times. The rearrangement uses TRBV6-2 or TRBV6-3 and TRBJ2-7; TRBD1 or TRBD2 may be the D gene (5 bases each). Trimming cost V 9 bases and J 9 bases, with 18 bases left between them. The CDR3 extends over 12 amino acids. Germline CDR1 reads MNHEY; CDR2 reads SVGEGT. In DNA, the CDR3 is TGTGCCAGTCGGGACGGTATCCTCTCGCAGTACTTC. It encodes CASRDGILSQYF.

With regard to this clonotype: A much larger clonotype is one base distant, so this may be a read error. The chain couples TRBV3-1 to TRBJ2-1; D unclear. The CDR3 sequence is 17 residues long. The germline V and J ends were trimmed by 2 bases and 0 bases, with 14 bases remaining between them. CDR1 is LGHDT, CDR2 YNNKEL, per germline (reference sequence). The CDR3 is CASSQSVVQSSYNEQFF. The CDR3 DNA reads as TGTGCCAGCAGCCAATCGGTTGTCCAGAGCTCCTACAATGAGCAGTTCTTC.

This clonotype was seen many times. The J gene is TRBJ2-2, the V gene TRBV14; 9 bases are a match to TRBD2. V was clipped by 3 bases and J by 5 bases; unmatched bases: 7. Germline CDR1 reads SGHDN; CDR2 reads FVKESK. CDR3 length: 16 residues. The CDR3, as DNA: TGTGCCAGCAGCCAGATTCTAGCGGGACCGACCGGGGAGCTGTTTTTT. Translation gives CASSQILAGPTGELFF.

Many counts were recorded for this clonotype. The CDR3 spells CAALAENTGELFF. CDR3 DNA sequence: TGCGCCGCCCTAGCGGAGAACACCGGGGAGCTGTTTTTT. V gene TRBV5-1 combines with J gene TRBJ2-2; 7 bases match TRBD2. This CDR3 is 13 amino acids long. Germline V gene data show CDR1 as SGHRS and CDR2 as YFSETQ. The V gene end was trimmed by 10 bases and the J gene end by 1 base; junction bases not matched to a gene: 4.

On this clonotype itself: One end of the junction varies from germline; a read error may be responsible. The J gene is TRBJ1-1, the V gene TRBV7-7; no definite D call. The CDR3 has 14 amino acids. The V gene's germline CDR1 is SSHAT and CDR2 FNYEAQ (reference sequence). In DNA, the CDR3 is TGTGCCAGCAGCCCCGGACCGTGGAACACTGAAGCTTTCTTC. Translating it yields CASSPGPWNTEAFF.

This clonotype has at least ten counts. V is TRBV7-2 and J is TRBJ2-5; 9 bases are a match to TRBD2. Trimming removed 2 bases from V and 6 bases from J; junction bases left unmatched: 7. CDR1 and CDR2 from the germline V gene are SGHTA and FQGNSA. The CDR3 consists of 15 residues. The DNA for the CDR3 is TGTGCCAGCAGCTTAAGGGCTAGCGGGATCAAGACCCAGTACTTC. Translation gives CASSLRASGIKTQYF.

This clonotype was recorded at least ten times. The V call is TRBV5-5, the J call TRBJ1-1; D not certain. Germline V gene data show CDR1 as SGHKS and CDR2 as YYEKEE (reference sequence). V was trimmed by 4 bases and J by 4 bases, leaving 11 bases between them. The length of the CDR3 is 13 residues. The CDR3 sequence is CASSPWMGTEAFF. Here the CDR3 DNA reads TGTGCCAGCAGCCCTTGGATGGGCACTGAAGCTTTCTTT.

The V call is TRBV14, the J call TRBJ2-7, with no clear D. Trimming shortened V by 8 bases and J by 0 bases, and 8 bases separated the two germline ends. The CDR3 has 12 amino acids. CDR1 is SGHDN and CDR2 is FVKESK in the germline V gene. The CDR3 DNA reads TGTGCCAGCGGCGAGACCTCCTACGAGCAGTACTTC. Translation: CASGETSYEQYF. Supplemented by reference TRBV14 and TRBJ2-7, the full variable domain reads EAGVTQFPSHSVIEKGQTVTLRCDPISGHDNLYWYRRVMGKEIKFLLHFVKESKQDESGMPNNRFLAERTGGTYSTLKVQPAELEDSGVYFCASGETSYEQYFGPGTRLTVT.

This clonotype was observed many times. This chain joins TRBV7-9 and TRBJ2-7, with no clear D. Germline lookup yields CDR1 SEHNR and CDR2 FQNEAQ (reference sequence). V shed 7 bases and J shed 6 bases, with 13 bases lying between them. The CDR3 sequence is 12 residues long. The CDR3 loop reads CASTGSPLEQYF. The CDR3, as DNA: TGTGCCAGCACGGGTTCCCCCCTCGAGCAGTACTTC.

This clonotype was picked up many times. The genes are TRBV14 and TRBJ1-1; D unclear. V lost 6 bases, J lost 1 base, and 9 bases lay in between. The CDR3 has 13 amino acids. Germline-derived CDR1 and CDR2 are SGHDN and FVKESK. For the CDR3, the DNA is TGTGCCAGCAGATCCACAAAGAACACTGAAGCTTTCTTT. It translates to CASRSTKNTEAFF.

This clonotype was seen ten or more times. This chain uses TRBV7-2 with TRBJ2-2; maybe TRBD2 (6 bases). Germline-derived CDR1 and CDR2 are SGHTA and FQGNSA. Trimming stripped 1 base from V and 3 bases from J, with 12 bases between. This CDR3 has 16 residues. The DNA of the CDR3 is TGTGCCAGCAGCTTAGGTTTTGCGGGGTACACCGGGGAGCTGTTTTTT. It specifies CASSLGFAGYTGELFF.

Note on this clonotype: This clone may be a read error of a much larger clone one base away. The chain uses TRBV6-2 or TRBV6-3 and TRBJ2-2; possibly TRBD1 for D (6 bases). The CDR3 contains 14 residues. CDR1 MNHEY and CDR2 SVGEGT come from the germline V gene. This CDR3 reads CASSLQGTAGVLFF. CDR3 in DNA: TGTGCCAGCAGTCTTCAGGGGACGGCCGGGGTGCTGTTTTTT.

This clonotype was picked up many times. The V gene is TRBV2, the J gene TRBJ2-3; tentative D call: TRBD1 (6 bases). The V and J ends lost 6 bases and 4 bases respectively, with 17 bases between them. CDR3 length: 15 residues. The germline CDR1 and CDR2 sequences are SNHLY and FYNNEI. The CDR3 sequence: CASSKGDMSADTQYF. The CDR3, as DNA: TGTGCCAGCAGCAAGGGGGATATGTCAGCAGATACGCAGTATTTT. Full variable domain (missing parts from reference TRBV2 and TRBJ2-3): EPEVTQTPSHQVTQMGQEVILRCVPISNHLYFYWYRQILGQKVEFLVSFYNNEISEKSEIFDDQFSVERPDGSNFTLKIRSTKLEDSAMYFCASSKGDMSADTQYFGPGTRLTVL.

This clonotype was seen repeatedly, ten times or more. CDR3 sequence reads: CASSFQGGELFF. The CDR3 nucleotides are TGTGCCAGCAGCTTTCAGGGCGGGGAGCTGTTTTTT. The chain is built from TRBV7-9 and TRBJ2-2; possible D gene TRBD1, 5 bases. With 3 bases removed from V and 7 bases from J, the gap between germline ends came to 6 bases. Germline assignment: CDR1 SEHNR and CDR2 FQNEAQ (reference sequence). The CDR3 extends over 12 amino acids.

This clonotype was detected many times. This sequence joins TRBV6-1 and TRBJ2-3, with 10 bases fitting TRBD1. With V trimmed by 6 bases and J by 2 bases, 11 bases remained unmatched. CDR1 and CDR2 from the germline V gene are MNHNS and SASEGT. The CDR3 length is 17 residues. CDR3 DNA sequence: TGTGCCAGCAGCCTGTATAGGACAGGGGGAATCACAGATACGCAGTATTTT. Encoded protein: CASSLYRTGGITDTQYF.

This clonotype was seen at least ten times. The rearrangement links TRBV29-1 to TRBJ2-4; 16 bases line up with TRBD2. CDR3 length equals 16 residues. In germline, CDR1 is SQVTM, CDR2 ANQGSEA. The trim removed 6 bases at V and 5 bases at J, leaving 7 bases unmatched. The CDR3 spells CSVEGLAGGRENIQYF. The CDR3 DNA reads as TGCAGCGTAGAGGGACTAGCGGGAGGGCGGGAAAACATTCAGTACTTC.

Remarks on this clonotype: The CDR3 carries no conserved terminal phenylalanine or tryptophan, so it likely arises from a read error. The rearrangement uses TRBV5-3 and TRBJ2-7, with D possibly called TRBD1 or TRBD2 (6 bases each). TRBV5-3 is an open reading frame whose function is uncertain. Between the trimmed V and J ends, which lost 8 bases and 0 bases, there was a span of 18 bases. CDR3 length equals 15 residues. The CDR3 coding sequence is TGTGCCAGCAGCCACACGGGGGCACCCTCCTACGAGCAGTACCTC. This gives the protein CASSHTGAPSYEQYL.

This clonotype has more than one count but fewer than ten. The chain uses TRBV14 and TRBJ2-1; TRBD1 is a possible D gene (6 bases). Germline CDR1 SGHDN, CDR2 FVKESK. The V end was cut by 1 base, the J end by 1 base, with 8 bases between. The CDR3 is made up of 15 amino acids. The CDR3 here is CASSQVGGSYNEQFF. The CDR3 DNA is TGTGCCAGCAGCCAAGTAGGGGGTTCCTACAATGAGCAGTTCTTC.

There are many counts of this clonotype. The chain has TRBV27 and TRBJ2-7, with D perhaps TRBD1 (6 bases). Trimming shortened V by 10 bases and J by 2 bases, and 9 bases separated the two germline ends. The CDR3 length is 11 residues. The germline CDR1 and CDR2 sequences are MNHEY and SMNVEV (reference sequence). CDR3 residues: CATQGTYEQYF. CDR3 nucleotide sequence: TGTGCCACCCAGGGGACCTACGAGCAGTACTTC.